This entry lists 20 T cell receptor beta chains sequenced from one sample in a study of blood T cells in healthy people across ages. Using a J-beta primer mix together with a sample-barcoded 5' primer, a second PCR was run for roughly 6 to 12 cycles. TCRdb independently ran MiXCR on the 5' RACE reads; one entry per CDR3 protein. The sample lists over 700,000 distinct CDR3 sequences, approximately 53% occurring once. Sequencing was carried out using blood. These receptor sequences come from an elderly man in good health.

The CDR3 sequence is CASSEGAWTQYF. The CDR3 bases are TGTGCCAGCAGTGAAGGGGCATGGACGCAGTATTTT. The V call is TRBV2, the J call TRBJ2-3; D not certain. The length of the CDR3 is 12 residues. The germline V and J ends were trimmed by 1 base and 9 bases, with 8 bases remaining between them. Germline CDR1 is SNHLY and CDR2 is FYNNEI.

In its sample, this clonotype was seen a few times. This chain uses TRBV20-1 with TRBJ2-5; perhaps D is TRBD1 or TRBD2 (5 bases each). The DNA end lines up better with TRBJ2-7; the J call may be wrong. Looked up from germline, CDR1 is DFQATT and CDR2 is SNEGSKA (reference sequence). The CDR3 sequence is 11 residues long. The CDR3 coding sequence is TGCAGTGCAACCGGGGACCTCGAGCAGTACTTC. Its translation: CSATGDLEQYF.

In nucleotides, the CDR3 is TGCAGTGCTAGAGGCCCTAGAAACACCGGGGAGCTGTTTTTT. It yields the protein CSARGPRNTGELFF. This chain links TRBV20-1 with TRBJ2-2; no definite D call. V was pared by 1 base and J by 2 bases, with 8 bases between. This CDR3 is built from 14 residues. Germline V lookup: CDR1 DFQATT, CDR2 SNEGSKA (reference sequence).

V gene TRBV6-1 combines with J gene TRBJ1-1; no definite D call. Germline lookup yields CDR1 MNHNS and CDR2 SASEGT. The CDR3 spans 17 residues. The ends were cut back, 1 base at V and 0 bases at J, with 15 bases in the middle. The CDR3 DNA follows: TGTGCCAGCAGTGAAGAGAAATGGAGGGTACTGAACACTGAAGCTTTCTTT. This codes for CASSEEKWRVLNTEAFF.

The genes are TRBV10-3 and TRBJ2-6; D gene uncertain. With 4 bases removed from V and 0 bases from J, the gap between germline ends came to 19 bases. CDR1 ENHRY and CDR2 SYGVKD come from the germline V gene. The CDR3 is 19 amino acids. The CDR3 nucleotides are TGTGCCATCAGTGCCGGCCCCTACATGGAAGACTCTGGGGCCAACGTCCTGACTTTC. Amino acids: CAISAGPYMEDSGANVLTF.

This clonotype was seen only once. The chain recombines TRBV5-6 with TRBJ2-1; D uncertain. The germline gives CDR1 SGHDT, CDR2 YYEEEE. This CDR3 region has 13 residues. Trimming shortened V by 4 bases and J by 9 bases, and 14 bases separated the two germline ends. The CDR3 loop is CASSVMARLEQFF. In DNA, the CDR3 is TGTGCCAGCAGCGTAATGGCCCGGCTTGAGCAGTTCTTC.

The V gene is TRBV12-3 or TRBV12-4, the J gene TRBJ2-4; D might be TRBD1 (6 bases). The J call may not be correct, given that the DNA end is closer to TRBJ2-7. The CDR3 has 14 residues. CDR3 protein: CASSDSPNSYEQYF. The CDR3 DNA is TGTGCCAGCTCGGACAGCCCAAACTCCTACGAGCAGTACTTC.

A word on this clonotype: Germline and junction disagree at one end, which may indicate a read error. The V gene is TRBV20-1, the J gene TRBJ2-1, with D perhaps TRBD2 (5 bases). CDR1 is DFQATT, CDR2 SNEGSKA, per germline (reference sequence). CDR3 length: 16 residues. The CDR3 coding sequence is TGCAGCGCTAGAGATCCTCCGACTACTTCGAGGAAAGAGCAGTTCTTC. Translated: CSARDPPTTSRKEQFF.

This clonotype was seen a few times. CDR3 bases: TGTGCCAGCAGTGAAGCGCTCGGGGGCGGGGGAAATCAGCCCCAGCATTTT. Protein: CASSEALGGGGNQPQHF. This rearrangement joins TRBV2 to TRBJ1-5, with D tentatively TRBD1 (6 bases). The CDR3 is 17 residues long. Looked up from germline, CDR1 is SNHLY and CDR2 is FYNNEI. V was trimmed by 0 bases and J by 4 bases, leaving 16 bases between them.

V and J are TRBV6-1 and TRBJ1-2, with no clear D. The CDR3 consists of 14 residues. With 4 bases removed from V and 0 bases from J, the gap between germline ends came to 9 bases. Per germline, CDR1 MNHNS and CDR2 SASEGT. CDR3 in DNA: TGTGCCAGCAGTGCGGGCTTTACTAACTATGGCTACACCTTC. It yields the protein CASSAGFTNYGYTF.

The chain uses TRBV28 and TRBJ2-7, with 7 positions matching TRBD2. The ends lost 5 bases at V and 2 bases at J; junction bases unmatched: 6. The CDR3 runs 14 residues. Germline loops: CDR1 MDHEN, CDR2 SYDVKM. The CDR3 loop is CASSPAGFTYEQYF. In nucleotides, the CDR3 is TGTGCCAGCAGTCCAGCGGGATTCACCTACGAGCAGTACTTC.

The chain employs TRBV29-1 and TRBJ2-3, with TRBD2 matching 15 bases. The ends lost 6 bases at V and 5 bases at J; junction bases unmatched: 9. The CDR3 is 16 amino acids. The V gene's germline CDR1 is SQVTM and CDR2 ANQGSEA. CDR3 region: CSVPGLAGGRGDTQYF. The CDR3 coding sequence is TGCAGCGTCCCGGGACTAGCGGGAGGCCGTGGAGATACGCAGTATTTT.

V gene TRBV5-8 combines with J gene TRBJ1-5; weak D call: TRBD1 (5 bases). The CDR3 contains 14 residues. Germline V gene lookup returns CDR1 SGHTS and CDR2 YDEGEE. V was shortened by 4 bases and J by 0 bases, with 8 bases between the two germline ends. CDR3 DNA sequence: TGTGCCAGCAGCCTACAGGTTAGCAATCAGCCCCAGCATTTT. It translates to CASSLQVSNQPQHF.

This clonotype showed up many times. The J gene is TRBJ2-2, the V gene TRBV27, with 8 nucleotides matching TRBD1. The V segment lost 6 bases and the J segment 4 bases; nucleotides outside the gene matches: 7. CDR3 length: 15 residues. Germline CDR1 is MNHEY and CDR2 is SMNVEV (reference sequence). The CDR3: CASRSRGLGTGELFF. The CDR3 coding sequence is TGTGCCAGCAGAAGCAGGGGGCTCGGCACCGGGGAGCTGTTTTTT.

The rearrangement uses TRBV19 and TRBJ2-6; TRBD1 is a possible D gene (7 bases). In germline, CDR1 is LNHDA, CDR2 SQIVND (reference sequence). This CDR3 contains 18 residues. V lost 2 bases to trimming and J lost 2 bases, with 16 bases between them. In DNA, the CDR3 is TGTGCCAGTAGTATAAGACAGGGAGGATCTCCTGGGGCCAACGTCCTGACTTTC. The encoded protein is CASSIRQGGSPGANVLTF.

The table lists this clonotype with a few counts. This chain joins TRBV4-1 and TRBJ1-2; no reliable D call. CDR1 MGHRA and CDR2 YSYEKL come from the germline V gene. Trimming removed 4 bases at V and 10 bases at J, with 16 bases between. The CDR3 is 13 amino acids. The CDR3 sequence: CASSRPGRRSYTF. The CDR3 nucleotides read TGCGCCAGCAGCCGCCCAGGCCGACGATCCTACACCTTC.

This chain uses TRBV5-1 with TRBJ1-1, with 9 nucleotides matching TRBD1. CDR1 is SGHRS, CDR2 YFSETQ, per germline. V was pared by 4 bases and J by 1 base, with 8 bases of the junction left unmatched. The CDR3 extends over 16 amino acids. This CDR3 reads CASSPGQGIRNTEAFF. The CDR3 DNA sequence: TGCGCCAGCAGCCCCGGACAGGGGATTAGGAACACTGAAGCTTTCTTT.

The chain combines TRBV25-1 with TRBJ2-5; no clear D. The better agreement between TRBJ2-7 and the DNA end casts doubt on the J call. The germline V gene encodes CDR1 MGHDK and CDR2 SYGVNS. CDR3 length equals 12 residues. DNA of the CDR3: TGTGCCCCCCGTGAAACGGTCCGCGAGCAGTACTTC. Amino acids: CAPRETVREQYF.

The CDR3 nucleotides are TGCAGTGCTAGAGATCAGGGTGGTCACGATGAGCAGTTCTTC. Protein sequence: CSARDQGGHDEQFF. V usage is TRBV20-1 and J usage is TRBJ2-1, with a tentative D call TRBD1 (5 bases). The CDR3 extends over 14 amino acids. The germline V gene has CDR1 DFQATT and CDR2 SNEGSKA (reference sequence). Trimming removed 0 bases from V and 8 bases from J, with 14 bases in between.

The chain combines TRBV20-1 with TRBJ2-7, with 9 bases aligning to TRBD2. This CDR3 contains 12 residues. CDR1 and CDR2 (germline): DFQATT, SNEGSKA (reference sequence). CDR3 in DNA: TGCAGCAACAGACTAGCGGACTACGAGCAGTACTTC. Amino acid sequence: CSNRLADYEQYF.